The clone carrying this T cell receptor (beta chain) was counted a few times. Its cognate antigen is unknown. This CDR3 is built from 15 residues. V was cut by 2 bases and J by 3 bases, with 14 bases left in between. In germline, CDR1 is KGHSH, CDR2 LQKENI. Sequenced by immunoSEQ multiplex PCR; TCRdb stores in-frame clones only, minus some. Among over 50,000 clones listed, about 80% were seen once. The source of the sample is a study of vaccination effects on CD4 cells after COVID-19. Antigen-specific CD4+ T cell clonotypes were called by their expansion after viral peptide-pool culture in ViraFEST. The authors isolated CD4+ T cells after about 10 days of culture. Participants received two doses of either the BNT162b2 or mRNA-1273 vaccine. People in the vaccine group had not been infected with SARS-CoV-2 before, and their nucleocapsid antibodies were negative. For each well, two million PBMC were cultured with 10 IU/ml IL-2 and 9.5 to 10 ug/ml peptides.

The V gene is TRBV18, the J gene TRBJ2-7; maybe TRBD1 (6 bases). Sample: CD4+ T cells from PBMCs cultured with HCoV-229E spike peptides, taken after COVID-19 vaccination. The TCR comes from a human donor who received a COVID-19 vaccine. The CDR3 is CASSPSTRDIYEQYV. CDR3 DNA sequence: TGTGCCAGCTCACCATCTACCCGGGACATCTACGAGCAGTACGTC.